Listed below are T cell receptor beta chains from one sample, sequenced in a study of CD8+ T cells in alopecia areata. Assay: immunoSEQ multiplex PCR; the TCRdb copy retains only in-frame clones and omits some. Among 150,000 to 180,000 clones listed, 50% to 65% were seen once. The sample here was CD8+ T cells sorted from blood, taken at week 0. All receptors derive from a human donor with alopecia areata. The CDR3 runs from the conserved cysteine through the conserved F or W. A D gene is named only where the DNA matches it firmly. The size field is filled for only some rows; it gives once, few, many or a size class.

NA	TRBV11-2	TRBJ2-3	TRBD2	CASSSKLAGDTQYF	TGTGCCAGCAGCTCGAAACTAGCGGGGGATACGCAGTATTTT
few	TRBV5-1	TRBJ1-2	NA	CASSPDGGLFYGYTF	TGCGCCAGCAGCCCAGACGGGGGACTGTTCTATGGCTACACCTTC
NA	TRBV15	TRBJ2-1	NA	CATSRSRGTTSYNEQFF	TGTGCCACCAGCAGATCGAGAGGGACAACATCCTACAATGAGCAGTTCTTC
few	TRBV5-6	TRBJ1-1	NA	CASSLQGNTEAFF	TGTGCCAGCAGCTTACAGGGGAACACTGAAGCTTTCTTT
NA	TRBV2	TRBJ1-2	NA	CASKRDGYTF	TGTGCCAGCAAGAGGGATGGCTACACCTTC
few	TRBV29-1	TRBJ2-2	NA	CSALQSGELFF	TGCAGCGCCCTGCAGTCCGGGGAGCTGTTTTTT
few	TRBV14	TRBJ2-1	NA	CASSQPRQPQFF	TGTGCCAGCAGCCAACCGAGACAGCCGCAGTTCTTC
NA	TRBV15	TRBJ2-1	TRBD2	CATSEKRGGVNEQFF	TGTGCCACCAGCGAGAAGCGGGGGGGTGTCAATGAGCAGTTCTTC
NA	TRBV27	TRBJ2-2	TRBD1	CASSLSGTGGAGELFF	TGTGCCAGCAGTTTATCCGGGACAGGGGGCGCCGGGGAGCTGTTTTTT
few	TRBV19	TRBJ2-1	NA	CASSPSGSSYNEQFF	TGTGCCAGTAGTCCCTCGGGTTCGTCCTACAATGAGCAGTTCTTC
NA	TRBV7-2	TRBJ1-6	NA	CASSPPGDLDNSPLHF	TGTGCCAGCAGCCCACCAGGGGATTTGGATAATTCACCCCTCCACTTT
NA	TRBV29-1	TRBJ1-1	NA	CSVDGTAVTEAFF	TGCAGCGTTGATGGGACCGCGGTCACTGAAGCTTTCTTT
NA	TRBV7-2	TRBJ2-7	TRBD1	CASSLVGTATYEQYF	TGTGCCAGCAGCTTAGTAGGGACAGCGACTTACGAGCAGTACTTC
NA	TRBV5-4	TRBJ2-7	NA	CASSQSSGYEQYF	TGTGCCAGCAGTCAGTCGAGCGGCTACGAGCAGTACTTC
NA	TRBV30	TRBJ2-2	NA	CAWSVGAGELFF	TGTGCCTGGAGTGTAGGCGCCGGGGAGCTGTTTTTT
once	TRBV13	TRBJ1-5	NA	CASSLGNNQPQHF	TGTGCCAGCAGCTTAGGGAACAATCAGCCCCAGCATTTT
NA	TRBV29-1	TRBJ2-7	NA	CSVEGPHEQYF	TGCAGCGTTGAAGGACCGCACGAGCAGTACTTC
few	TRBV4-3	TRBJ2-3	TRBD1	CASSPTGFDTQYF	TGCGCCAGCAGCCCGACAGGGTTCGATACGCAGTATTTT
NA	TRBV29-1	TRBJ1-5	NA	CSVLEEGNQPQHF	TGCAGCGTTTTAGAGGAAGGCAATCAGCCCCAGCATTTT
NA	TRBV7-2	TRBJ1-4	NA	CASSLDSVGGRTVEKLFF	TGTGCCAGCAGCTTAGATTCAGTTGGCGGCAGGACCGTCGAAAAACTGTTTTTT
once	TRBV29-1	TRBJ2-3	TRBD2	CSVAGGVSEDTQYF	TGCAGCGTTGCGGGGGGGGTGTCGGAAGATACGCAGTATTTT
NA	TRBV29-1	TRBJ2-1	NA	CSVPDIHEQFF	TGCAGCGTACCCGACATACATGAGCAGTTCTTC
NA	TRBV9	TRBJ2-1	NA	CASSVAVYNEQFF	TGTGCCAGCAGCGTAGCTGTATACAATGAGCAGTTCTTC
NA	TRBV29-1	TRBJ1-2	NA	CSVVQENYGYTF	TGCAGCGTTGTACAGGAAAACTATGGCTACACCTTC
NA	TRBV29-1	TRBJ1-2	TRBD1	CSVETGQSYGYTF	TGCAGCGTCGAAACGGGACAGTCCTATGGCTACACCTTC
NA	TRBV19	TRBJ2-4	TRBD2	CASSIDLRGAKNIQYF	TGTGCCAGTAGTATAGATTTGCGGGGGGCCAAAAACATTCAGTACTTC
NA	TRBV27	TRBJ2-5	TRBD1	CASSDRGLGETQYF	TGTGCCAGCAGTGACAGGGGGCTGGGAGAGACCCAGTACTTC
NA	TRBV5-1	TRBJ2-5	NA	CASSLEGGIQETQYF	TGCGCCAGCAGCTTGGAAGGGGGGATCCAAGAGACCCAGTACTTC
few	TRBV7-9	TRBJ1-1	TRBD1	CASSLGQGNEAFF	TGTGCCAGCAGCTTAGGACAGGGAAATGAAGCTTTCTTT
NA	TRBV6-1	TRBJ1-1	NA	CASATHTEAFF	TGTGCCAGTGCCACCCACACTGAAGCTTTCTTT
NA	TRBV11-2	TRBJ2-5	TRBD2	CASSATTSGRETQYF	TGTGCCAGCAGCGCAACCACTAGCGGGAGAGAGACCCAGTACTTC
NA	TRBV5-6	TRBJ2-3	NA	CASSLDRVTDTQYF	TGTGCCAGCAGCTTGGACAGGGTCACAGATACGCAGTATTTT
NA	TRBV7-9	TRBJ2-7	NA	CASSHTAGGYEQYF	TGTGCCAGCAGCCACACAGCCGGAGGGTACGAGCAGTACTTC
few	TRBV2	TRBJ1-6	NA	CASSQRGEDPPLHF	TGTGCCAGCTCCCAGCGAGGGGAGGACCCACCCCTCCACTTT
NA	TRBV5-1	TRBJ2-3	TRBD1	CASSLPQGELTSTDTQYF	TGCGCCAGCAGCTTGCCACAGGGGGAGTTAACTAGCACAGATACGCAGTATTTT